These 11 T cell receptor beta chains originate from one sample sequenced in a study of blood T cell repertoires in COVID-19. Data came from immunoSEQ multiplex PCR; TCRdb stores just in-frame clones and leaves some out. The sample records 250,000 or so clones, approximately 86% being singletons. The sample was peripheral blood. The receptors were sampled from a man aged 80 or over with acute or convalescent COVID-19.

V and J are TRBV13 and TRBJ1-4; TRBD1 matches at 7 bases. J lost 5 bases, V lost 3 bases, and 3 bases had no gene match. This CDR3 spans 14 amino acids. CDR1 and CDR2 from the germline V gene are PRHDT and FYEKMQ (reference sequence). DNA of the CDR3: TGTGCCAGCAGCTTCGGACAGGACAATGAAAAACTGTTTTTT. Protein product: CASSFGQDNEKLFF.

The chain combines TRBV29-1 with TRBJ2-5; TRBD1 agrees at 11 bases. V was pared by 3 bases and J by 0 bases, with 9 bases of the junction left unmatched. Germline V gene lookup returns CDR1 SQVTM and CDR2 ANQGSEA. The CDR3 loop spans 17 amino acids. CDR3 nucleotides: TGCAGCGTTGAGGGCGGACCGGACAGGGGGCACCAAGAGACCCAGTACTTC. It specifies CSVEGGPDRGHQETQYF.

The chain uses TRBV4-2 and TRBJ2-1; no clear D. Germline V lookup: CDR1 LGHNA, CDR2 YNFKEQ. V lost 0 bases and J lost 2, with 14 bases in between. There are 17 residues in the CDR3. CDR3 nucleotides: TGTGCCAGCAGCCAAGAGGTGATAGCCAATCCCTACAATGAGCAGTTCTTC. Translating it yields CASSQEVIANPYNEQFF.

V and J are TRBV4-2 and TRBJ1-5; D gene ambiguous. CDR3 length: 15 residues. V was clipped by 5 bases and J by 3 bases, with 14 bases between them. The germline V gene encodes CDR1 LGHNA and CDR2 YNFKEQ. The chain's CDR3 is CASSGWALSNQPQHF. The CDR3 DNA is TGTGCCAGCAGCGGGTGGGCCCTCTCCAATCAGCCCCAGCATTTT.

V gene TRBV4-3 combines with J gene TRBJ1-2; no clear D gene. The CDR3 contains 16 residues. Germline V gives CDR1 LGHNA, CDR2 YSLEER. Deletions cut 4 bases from V and 4 bases from J, with 19 bases between. The CDR3 DNA reads as TGCGCCAGCAGCCCAAGAGGACTATCTTCGGGCTATGGCTACACCTTC. This sequence encodes CASSPRGLSSGYGYTF.

The V gene is TRBV27, the J gene TRBJ1-6; possibly TRBD1 for D (6 bases). V lost 2 bases, J lost 8 bases, and 13 bases lay in between. The CDR3 extends over 15 amino acids. Germline CDR1 MNHEY, CDR2 SMNVEV (reference sequence). The CDR3 sequence: CASSLTRGGYSPLHF. The CDR3 DNA reads as TGTGCCAGCAGTTTAACGAGGGGGGGTTATTCACCCCTCCACTTT.

The chain combines TRBV9 with TRBJ1-6; no clear D. Trimming took off 4 bases at V and 7 bases at J, with 15 bases between the two ends. CDR1 is SGDLS, CDR2 YYNGEE, per germline. The CDR3 contains 15 residues. CDR3 DNA: TGTGCCAGCAGCCCGAGACATGGGTCAAATTCACCCCTCCACTTT. It specifies CASSPRHGSNSPLHF.

The gene calls are TRBV28 and TRBJ1-5; TRBD1 matches 10 bases. V lost 6 bases, J lost 2 bases, and 10 bases stayed unmatched. The CDR3 is 17 residues long. Germline V gives CDR1 MDHEN, CDR2 SYDVKM. This CDR3 reads CASSQRSGTGGNQPQHF. CDR3 nucleotides: TGTGCCAGCAGCCAGAGGTCGGGGACAGGGGGCAATCAGCCCCAGCATTTT.

The chain joins TRBV11-2 to TRBJ1-5; 7 bases agree with TRBD1. Germline-derived CDR1 and CDR2 are SGHAT and FQNNGV. CDR3 length equals 15 residues. The V gene end was trimmed by 1 base and the J gene end by 4 bases; junction bases not matched to a gene: 4. CDR3 protein: CASSLGETGNQPQHF. The CDR3, as DNA: TGTGCCAGCAGCTTAGGCGAGACAGGGAATCAGCCCCAGCATTTT.

This clone appeared once. This sequence joins TRBV5-1 and TRBJ2-1; D call uncertain. Germline V gene data show CDR1 as SGHRS and CDR2 as YFSETQ. V lost 4 bases and J lost 7, with 12 bases in between. CDR3 length equals 13 residues. Written as DNA, the CDR3 is TGCGCCAGCAGCGACGAACTGCGGAATGAGCAGTTCTTC. Translating gives CASSDELRNEQFF. Full variable domain (outside the CDR3, taken from reference TRBV5-1 and TRBJ2-1): KAGVTQTPRYLIKTRGQQVTLSCSPISGHRSVSWYQQTPGQGLQFLFEYFSETQRNKGNFPGRFSGRQFSNSRSEMNVSTLELGDSALYLCASSDELRNEQFFGPGTRLTVL.

The V gene is TRBV7-2, the J gene TRBJ2-3; 9 bases map to TRBD2. The CDR3 totals 12 residues. The J segment lost 10 bases and the V segment lost 5 bases, leaving 4 bases of the junction unmatched. CDR1 and CDR2 from the germline V gene are SGHTA and FQGNSA. For the CDR3, the DNA is TGTGCCAGCAGCCGGAGCGGGAGGCCGCAGTATTTT. Translation gives CASSRSGRPQYF. The whole variable domain, remainder taken from reference TRBV7-2 and TRBJ2-3, is GAGVSQSPSNKVTEKGKDVELRCDPISGHTALYWYRQSLGQGLEFLIYFQGNSAPDKSGLPSDRFSAERTGGSVSTLTIQRTQQEDSAVYLCASSRSGRPQYFGPGTRLTVL.